This T cell receptor (beta chain) was identified during a study of human T cells and chemical hapten exposure. Losses at the gene ends were 6 bases for V and 0 bases for J; bases not matched to a gene: 5. This CDR3 has 16 amino acids. This clonotype occurred a few times. The time point denotes: patch test 1, 2 weeks after DPC sensitization. Indicated treatment: therapeutic diphenylcyclopropenone sensitization with weekly scalp DPC. TCRdb reanalysed the RACE reads using MiXCR and keeps one entry per CDR3 protein. The sample carries nearly 350,000 distinct CDR3 sequences, about 7% recorded once. V and J are TRBV12-3 or TRBV12-4 and TRBJ2-2; 9 nucleotides match TRBD2. Source: whole blood, taken in connection with sensitization to the hapten diphenylcyclopropenone (DPC). The sequence was obtained from a woman in her late teens or twenties with alopecia areata. Some clones in this sample may be carry-over from other donors' samples. The CDR3 DNA sequence: TGTGCCAGCAGCCGAAGCGGGGGGCCGAACACCGGGGAGCTGTTTTTT. Its translation: CASSRSGGPNTGELFF.